This TCR beta chain was recorded in a study of beta chain features in type 1 diabetes. The sample holds a few counts of this clone. Its antigen is not known. Investigators reverse transcribed all isolated RNA, so they sequenced expressed TCRB transcripts. Each sample of naive, central memory or regulatory T cells had, on average, around 4 million reads. Profiled with immunoSEQ multiplex PCR; TCRdb holds only in-frame clones, not every one. Of around 56,000 clones in the sample, around 50% were seen once. Germline loops: CDR1 SGHRS, CDR2 YFSETQ. V was trimmed by 2 bases and J by 6 bases, leaving 13 bases between them. This CDR3 has 14 residues. Averaging roughly 100 mL, one heparinised blood draw was given by each donor. Cells sorted by CD45RO/CCR7/CD25/CD127/CD95/CD27 comprised CD4+ naive, central memory, regulatory and stem cell-like memory cells. Findings and limits, study-wide: Although PCR might favor shorter templates, it would do so equally in patients and controls. Moderate but significant shortening of TCRB CDR3s was recorded in all four CD4+ subsets from Type 1 diabetes patients.

The chain combines TRBV5-1 with TRBJ2-3; TRBD2 is a possible D gene (5 bases). Material for sequencing was Tregs from blood. The receptor's source is a woman aged 40 to 55 with type 1 diabetes. CDR3 residues: CASSFGLLGDTQYF. In nucleotides, the CDR3 is TGCGCCAGCAGCTTTGGACTCCTGGGGGATACGCAGTATTTT.